The clone carrying this TCR beta chain is labeled medium-sized. Other DNA sequences within the sample encode an identical CDR3. This sample is drawn from a study of graft-versus-host responses after intestinal transplantation. The method was immunoSEQ multiplex PCR; TCRdb's version includes in-frame clones alone and lacks a portion of them. The data show 8,000 to 11,000 clones, under 35% seen once. There are 15 residues in the CDR3. Trimming removed 6 bases from V and 0 bases from J; junction bases left unmatched: 4. CDR1 and CDR2 (germline): KGHSH, LQKENI. Sequenced material: alloreactive CD4+ T cells from a mixed lymphocyte reaction culture, taken before transplantation. Subset given: CFSE-low proliferating T cells sorted from roughly six-day pre-transplant mixed lymphocyte reaction (GvH or HvG direction). This clonotype was obtained from a human patient who was an organ donor for intestinal transplantation. The rearrangement links TRBV18 to TRBJ2-1; TRBD2 agrees at 8 bases. CDR3 residues: CASSVTSGSYNEQFF. CDR3 nucleotides: TGTGCCAGCTCCGTTACTAGCGGCTCCTACAATGAGCAGTTCTTC.